This TCR beta chain was identified in a study of breast tumors, draining lymph nodes, adjacent tissues. This clonotype was seen repeatedly, ten times or more. As yet, its antigen is unknown. Whole-study results and caveats: Tumor TCR diversity was below lymph nodes but above nontumor tissue.

Breast cancer patients provided tissue from their axillary draining lymph nodes. MiXCR, run by TCRdb on the multiplex PCR reads, gives a single entry per CDR3 protein. The sample lists 180,000 or so distinct CDR3 sequences, roughly 35% occurring once. The receptor was derived from a female donor with breast cancer. Some clones in this sample may be carry-over from other donors' samples. The sample was axillary lymph node tissue.

CDR3: CASSRKANSPLHF. The CDR3 region has the DNA TGTGCCAGCAGCCGGAAAGCAAATTCACCCCTCCACTTT. The gene calls are TRBV3-1 and TRBJ1-6; D is ambiguous. The CDR3 length is 13 residues. CDR1 is LGHDT, CDR2 YNNKEL, per germline (reference sequence). The V gene lost 4 bases and the J gene lost 7 bases, with 8 bases spanning the gap.